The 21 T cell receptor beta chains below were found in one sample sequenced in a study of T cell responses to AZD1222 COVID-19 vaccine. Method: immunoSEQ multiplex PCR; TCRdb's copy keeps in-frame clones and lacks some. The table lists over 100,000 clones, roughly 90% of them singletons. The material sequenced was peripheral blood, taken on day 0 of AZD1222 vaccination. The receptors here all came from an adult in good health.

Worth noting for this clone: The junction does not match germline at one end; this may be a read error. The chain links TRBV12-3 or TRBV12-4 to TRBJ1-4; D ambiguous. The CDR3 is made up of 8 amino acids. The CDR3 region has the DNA TGTGCCAGCAGTCAGATCCAGTTT. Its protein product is CASSQIQF.

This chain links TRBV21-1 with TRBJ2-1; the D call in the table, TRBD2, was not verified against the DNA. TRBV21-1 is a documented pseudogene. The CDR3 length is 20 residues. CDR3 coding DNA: TGTGCCAGCAGCCGAGCAGCAAAGGAGGCACTAGCCCACTACCTAAATGAGCAGTTCTTC. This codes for CASSRAAKEALAHYLNEQFF.

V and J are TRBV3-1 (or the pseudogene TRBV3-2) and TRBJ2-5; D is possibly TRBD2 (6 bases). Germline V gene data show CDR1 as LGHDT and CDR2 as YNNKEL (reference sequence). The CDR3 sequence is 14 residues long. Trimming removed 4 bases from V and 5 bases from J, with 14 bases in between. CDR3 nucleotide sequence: TGTGCCAGCAGCCGGCGGGACCAACGGGAGACCCAGTACTTC. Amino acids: CASSRRDQRETQYF.

The CDR3 reads CASSEWAAGGPDNEQFF. CDR3 nucleotide sequence: TGCGCCAGCAGTGAGTGGGCAGCGGGGGGGCCCGACAATGAGCAGTTCTTC. The V gene is TRBV10-1, the J gene TRBJ2-1, with 10 bases identical to TRBD2. CDR1 and CDR2 (germline): WNHNN, SYGVQD (reference sequence). This CDR3 has 17 amino acids. The J segment lost 5 bases and the V segment lost 1 base, leaving 8 bases of the junction unmatched.

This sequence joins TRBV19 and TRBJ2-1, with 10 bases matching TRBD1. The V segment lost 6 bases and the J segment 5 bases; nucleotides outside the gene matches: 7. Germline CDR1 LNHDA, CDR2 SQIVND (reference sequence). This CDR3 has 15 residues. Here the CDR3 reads CASRLFGTGDNEQFF. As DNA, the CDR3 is TGTGCCAGTAGACTCTTCGGGACAGGGGACAATGAGCAGTTCTTC. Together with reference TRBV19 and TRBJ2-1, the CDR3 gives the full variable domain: DGGITQSPKYLFRKEGQNVTLSCEQNLNHDAMYWYRQDPGQGLRLIYYSQIVNDFQKGDIAEGYSVSREKKESFPLTVTSAQKNPTAFYLCASRLFGTGDNEQFFGPGTRLTVL.

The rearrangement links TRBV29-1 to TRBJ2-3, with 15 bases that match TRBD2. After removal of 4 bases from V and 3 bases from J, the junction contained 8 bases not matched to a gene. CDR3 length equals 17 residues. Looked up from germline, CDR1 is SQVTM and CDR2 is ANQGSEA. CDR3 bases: TGCAGCGTTGTCCCTAGGACTAGCGGGGGGGGTACAGATACGCAGTATTTT. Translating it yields CSVVPRTSGGGTDTQYF.

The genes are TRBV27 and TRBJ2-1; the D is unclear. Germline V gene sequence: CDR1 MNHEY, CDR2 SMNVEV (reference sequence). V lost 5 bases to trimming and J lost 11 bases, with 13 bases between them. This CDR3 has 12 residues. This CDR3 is CASSPKTQKQFF. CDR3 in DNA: TGTGCCAGCAGTCCGAAGACACAAAAGCAGTTCTTC.

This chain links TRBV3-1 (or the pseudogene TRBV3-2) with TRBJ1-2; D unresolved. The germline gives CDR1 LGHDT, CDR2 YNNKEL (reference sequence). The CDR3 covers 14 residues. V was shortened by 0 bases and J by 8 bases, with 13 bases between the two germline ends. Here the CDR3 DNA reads TGTGCCAGCAGCCAAGAGCCCACCACGGGGGGCTACACCTTC. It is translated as CASSQEPTTGGYTF.

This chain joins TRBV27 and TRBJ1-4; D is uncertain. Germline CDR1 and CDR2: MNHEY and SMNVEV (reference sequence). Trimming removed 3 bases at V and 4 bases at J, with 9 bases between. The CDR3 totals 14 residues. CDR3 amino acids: CASSLGSYNEKLFF. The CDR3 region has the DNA TGTGCCAGCAGTTTGGGCAGCTATAATGAAAAACTGTTTTTT.

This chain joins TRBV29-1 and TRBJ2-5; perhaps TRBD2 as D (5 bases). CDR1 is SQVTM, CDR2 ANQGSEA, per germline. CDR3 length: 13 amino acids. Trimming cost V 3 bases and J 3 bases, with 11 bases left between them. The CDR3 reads CSVDQAGEETQYF. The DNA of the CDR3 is TGCAGCGTTGATCAGGCGGGCGAAGAGACCCAGTACTTC.

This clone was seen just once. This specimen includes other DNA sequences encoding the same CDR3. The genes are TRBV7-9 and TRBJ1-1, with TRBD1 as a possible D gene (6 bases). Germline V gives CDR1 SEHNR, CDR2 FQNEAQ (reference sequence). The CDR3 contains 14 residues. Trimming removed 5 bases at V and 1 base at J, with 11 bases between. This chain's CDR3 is CASSPRGANTEAFF. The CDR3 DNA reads TGTGCCAGCAGCCCCAGGGGCGCGAACACTGAAGCTTTCTTT.

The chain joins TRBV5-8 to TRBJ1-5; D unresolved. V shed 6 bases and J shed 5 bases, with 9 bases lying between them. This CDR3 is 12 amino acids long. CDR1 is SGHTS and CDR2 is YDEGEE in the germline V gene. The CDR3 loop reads CASNLRDQPQHF. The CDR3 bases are TGTGCCAGCAACCTTAGAGATCAGCCCCAGCATTTT.

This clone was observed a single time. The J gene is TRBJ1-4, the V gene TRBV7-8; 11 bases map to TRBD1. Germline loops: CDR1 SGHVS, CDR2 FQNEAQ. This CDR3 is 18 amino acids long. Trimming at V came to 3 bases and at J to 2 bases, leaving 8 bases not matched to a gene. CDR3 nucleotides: TGTGCCAGCAGCTTCGGACAGGGGGCGTCGGGGACTAATGAAAAACTGTTTTTT. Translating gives CASSFGQGASGTNEKLFF.

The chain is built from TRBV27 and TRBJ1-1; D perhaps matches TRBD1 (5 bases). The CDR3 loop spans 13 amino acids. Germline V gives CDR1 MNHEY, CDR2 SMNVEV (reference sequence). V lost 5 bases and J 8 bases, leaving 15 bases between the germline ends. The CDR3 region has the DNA TGTGCCAGCAGTCAGGGAGGGGCCGAGGAAGCTTTCTTT. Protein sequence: CASSQGGAEEAFF.

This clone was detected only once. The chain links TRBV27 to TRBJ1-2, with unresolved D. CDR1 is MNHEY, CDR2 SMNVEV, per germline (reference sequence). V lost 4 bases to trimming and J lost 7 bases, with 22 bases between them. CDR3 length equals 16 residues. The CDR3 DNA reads TGTGCCAGCAGTTCCCGTCCCGAGACCTTCTTGACTGGCTACACCTTC. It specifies CASSSRPETFLTGYTF.

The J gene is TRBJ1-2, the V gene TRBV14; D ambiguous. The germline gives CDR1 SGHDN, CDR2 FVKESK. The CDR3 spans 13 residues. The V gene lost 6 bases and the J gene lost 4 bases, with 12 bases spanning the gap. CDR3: CASSLDWGYGYTF. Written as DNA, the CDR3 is TGTGCCAGCAGTCTGGACTGGGGCTATGGCTACACCTTC.

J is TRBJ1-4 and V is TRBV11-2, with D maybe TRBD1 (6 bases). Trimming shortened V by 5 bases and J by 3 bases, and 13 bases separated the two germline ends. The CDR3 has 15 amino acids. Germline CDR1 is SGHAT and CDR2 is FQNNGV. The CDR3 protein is CASSGTGNPNEKLFF. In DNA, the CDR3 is TGTGCCAGCAGCGGAACAGGGAACCCTAATGAAAAACTGTTTTTT.

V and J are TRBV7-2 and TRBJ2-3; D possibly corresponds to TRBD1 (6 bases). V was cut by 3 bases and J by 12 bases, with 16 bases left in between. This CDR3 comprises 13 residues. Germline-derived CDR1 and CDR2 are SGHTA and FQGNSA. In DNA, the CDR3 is TGTGCCAGCAGCTTTTCGAGGGGGTTTAGTCAGTATTTT. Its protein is CASSFSRGFSQYF.

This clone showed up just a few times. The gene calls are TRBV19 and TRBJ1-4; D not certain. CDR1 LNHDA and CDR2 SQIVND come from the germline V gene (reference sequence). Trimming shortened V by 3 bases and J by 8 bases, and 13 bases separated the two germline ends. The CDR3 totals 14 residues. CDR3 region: CASSIRWGGEKLFF. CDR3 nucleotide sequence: TGTGCCAGTAGTATCCGCTGGGGTGGCGAAAAACTGTTTTTT.

The CDR3, as DNA: TGTGCCAGTAGTATAGCGGCTCACTCTGGAAACACCATATATTTT. It is translated as CASSIAAHSGNTIYF. The V call is TRBV19, the J call TRBJ1-3; D unclear. The CDR3 sequence is 15 residues long. The germline V gene has CDR1 LNHDA and CDR2 SQIVND (reference sequence). V lost 1 base and J 0 bases, leaving 7 bases between the germline ends.

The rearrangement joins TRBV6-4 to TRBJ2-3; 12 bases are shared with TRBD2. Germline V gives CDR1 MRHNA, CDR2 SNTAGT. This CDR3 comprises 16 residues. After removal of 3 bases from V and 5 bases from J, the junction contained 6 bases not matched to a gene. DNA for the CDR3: TGTGCCAGCAGTGAGGCTAGCGGGGGGGCCGGAGATACGCAGTATTTT. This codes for CASSEASGGAGDTQYF.